Each of the 14 T cell receptor beta chains below was sequenced from the same sample in a study of T cell responses to AZD1222 COVID-19 vaccine. Generated by immunoSEQ multiplex PCR, the TCRdb table keeps only in-frame clones and is missing some. Seen here are under 150,000 clones, roughly 90% observed once, and the top ten hold about 5.5%. The input for sequencing was peripheral blood, taken on day 0 of AZD1222 vaccination. These receptors all stem from an adult in good health.

The gene calls are TRBV21-1 and TRBJ2-7; TRBD1 is the table's D call and was not checked against the DNA. TRBV21-1 is classified as a pseudogene. The CDR3 runs 15 residues. The CDR3 DNA reads as TGTGCCAGCAGCAAAACAGGACAGGAGGACTACGAGCAGTACTTC. The encoded protein is CASSKTGQEDYEQYF.

The rearrangement links TRBV7-8 to TRBJ1-6, with unresolved D. The CDR3 has 15 residues. Germline V gene sequence: CDR1 SGHVS, CDR2 FQNEAQ. The ends were cut back, 1 base at V and 10 bases at J, with 14 bases in the middle. CDR3: CASSLGTFKNSPLHF. In DNA form, the CDR3 reads TGTGCCAGCAGCTTAGGGACTTTTAAGAACTCACCCCTCCACTTT.

The CDR3 coding sequence is TGTGCCAGCAGCCAAGCAGGGACCTATGGCTACACCTTC. Translation gives CASSQAGTYGYTF. The V and J genes are TRBV4-2 and TRBJ1-2; a possible D gene is TRBD1 (5 bases). V lost 1 base and J 4 bases, leaving 7 bases between the germline ends. Germline V gene lookup returns CDR1 LGHNA and CDR2 YNFKEQ. This CDR3 region has 13 residues.

Note on this clone: The junction does not match germline at one end; this may be a read error. The rearrangement uses TRBV7-9 and TRBJ2-1; 16 bases are shared with TRBD2. The CDR3 sequence is 16 residues long. Per the germline V gene, CDR1 is SEHNR and CDR2 is FQNEAQ (reference sequence). The DNA for the CDR3 is TGTGCCAGCAGCTTAGGCTCGGGACTAGCGGGGGGGCGGTCGGTCTTC. Translating it yields CASSLGSGLAGGRSVF. The complete variable domain, with remaining parts taken from reference TRBV7-9 and TRBJ2-1, reads DTGVSQNPRHKITKRGQNVTFRCDPISEHNRLYWYRQTLGQGPEFLTYFQNEAQLEKSRLLSDRFSAERPKGSFSTLEIQRTEQGDSAMYLCASSLGSGLAGGRSVFGPGTRLTVL.

J is TRBJ2-7 and V is TRBV27; D unclear. The length of the CDR3 is 15 residues. The germline CDR1 and CDR2 sequences are MNHEY and SMNVEV (reference sequence). Between the trimmed V and J ends, which lost 3 bases and 4 bases, there was a span of 16 bases. CDR3 region: CASSFSPSSNYEQYF. CDR3 sequence (DNA): TGTGCCAGCAGTTTCTCCCCATCTTCAAATTACGAGCAGTACTTC.

The chain recombines TRBV2 with TRBJ1-1, with D unclear. The ends were cut back, 7 bases at V and 7 bases at J, with 13 bases in the middle. This CDR3 has 12 residues. Germline V gives CDR1 SNHLY, CDR2 FYNNEI. This CDR3 reads CASTDSLGEAFF. In nucleotides, the CDR3 is TGTGCCAGCACCGATTCATTGGGTGAAGCTTTCTTT. Supplemented by reference TRBV2 and TRBJ1-1, the full variable domain reads EPEVTQTPSHQVTQMGQEVILRCVPISNHLYFYWYRQILGQKVEFLVSFYNNEISEKSEIFDDQFSVERPDGSNFTLKIRSTKLEDSAMYFCASTDSLGEAFFGQGTRLTVV.

The V and J genes are TRBV28 and TRBJ1-1; 8 bases are a match to TRBD1. Germline values: CDR1 MDHEN, CDR2 SYDVKM. The J segment lost 1 base and the V segment lost 4 bases, leaving 8 bases of the junction unmatched. The CDR3 is 16 amino acids. The CDR3 sequence is CASSSPRTGWNTEAFF. The CDR3 coding sequence is TGTGCCAGCAGTTCCCCGCGGACAGGGTGGAACACTGAAGCTTTCTTT.

V gene TRBV2 combines with J gene TRBJ1-6; 7 positions agree with TRBD1. The junction had 4 bases not matched to a gene; V was cut back by 5 bases and J by 0 bases. CDR3 size: 16 residues. In germline, CDR1 is SNHLY, CDR2 FYNNEI. The CDR3 nucleotides read TGTGCCAGCAGTTTGACAGGGAGCTCCTATAATTCACCCCTCCACTTT. Translating it yields CASSLTGSSYNSPLHF. The full variable domain, completed using reference TRBV2 and TRBJ1-6, is EPEVTQTPSHQVTQMGQEVILRCVPISNHLYFYWYRQILGQKVEFLVSFYNNEISEKSEIFDDQFSVERPDGSNFTLKIRSTKLEDSAMYFCASSLTGSSYNSPLHFGNGTRLTVT.

The V gene is TRBV7-9, the J gene TRBJ2-1, with TRBD1 as a possible D gene (5 bases). The CDR3 is made up of 12 amino acids. Germline V gene sequence: CDR1 SEHNR, CDR2 FQNEAQ (reference sequence). V was shortened by 1 base and J by 12 bases, with 10 bases between the two germline ends. The CDR3 loop reads CASSLVQDRQFF. As DNA, the CDR3 is TGTGCCAGCAGCTTAGTACAGGACCGGCAGTTCTTC. Variable domain in full (rest from reference TRBV7-9 and TRBJ2-1): DTGVSQNPRHKITKRGQNVTFRCDPISEHNRLYWYRQTLGQGPEFLTYFQNEAQLEKSRLLSDRFSAERPKGSFSTLEIQRTEQGDSAMYLCASSLVQDRQFFGPGTRLTVL.

The chain joins TRBV5-1 to TRBJ1-1; tentative D call: TRBD1 (5 bases). V was clipped by 3 bases and J by 3 bases, with 15 bases between them. CDR3 length: 15 amino acids. Germline V gene sequence: CDR1 SGHRS, CDR2 YFSETQ. The CDR3 DNA reads TGCGCCAGCAGCTGGTGGGACCGCTCCGACACTGAAGCTTTCTTT. Translating it yields CASSWWDRSDTEAFF.

The chain employs TRBV6-6 and TRBJ1-1, with TRBD1 as a possible D gene (5 bases). CDR3 length: 13 residues. V was pared by 4 bases and J by 6 bases, with 12 bases between. Germline V CDR1 and CDR2: MNHNY, SVGAGI (reference sequence). The CDR3 nucleotides read TGTGCCAGCAGTTTTGCAGGGTACGCTGAAGCTTTCTTT. Its protein is CASSFAGYAEAFF.

This chain uses TRBV14 with TRBJ1-6; D remains unclear. V was cut by 0 bases and J by 9 bases, with 12 bases left in between. Looked up from germline, CDR1 is SGHDN and CDR2 is FVKESK. This CDR3 comprises 15 residues. The CDR3 bases are TGTGCCAGCAGCCAAGAGATCCCCCCACGTTCACCCCTCCACTTT. Its translation is CASSQEIPPRSPLHF.

This clone occurred once. V gene TRBV19 combines with J gene TRBJ1-1, with TRBD1 matching over 11 bases. The junction had 4 bases not matched to a gene; V was cut back by 9 bases and J by 4 bases. Germline V CDR1 and CDR2: LNHDA, SQIVND (reference sequence). The CDR3 sequence is 13 residues long. Here the CDR3 reads CASGQGAGTEAFF. The CDR3 DNA follows: TGTGCCAGCGGACAGGGGGCGGGCACTGAAGCTTTCTTT.

V and J are TRBV11-3 and TRBJ2-1; no definite D call. The CDR3 runs 14 residues. Trimming left V 1 base short and J 2 bases short, with 6 bases between. Germline V gives CDR1 SGHNT, CDR2 YENEEA. The CDR3 sequence: CASSLAGPYNEQFF. CDR3 DNA sequence: TGTGCCAGCAGCTTAGCCGGACCCTACAATGAGCAGTTCTTC.